This is a list of T cell receptor beta chains from one sample in a study of T cell changes during pregnancy in multiple sclerosis. TCRdb's copy holds only in-frame clones and misses some; the assay was immunoSEQ multiplex PCR. The sample carries tens of thousands of clones, roughly 94% recorded once. Source: peripheral blood, taken in the third trimester of pregnancy. The receptors shown here come from a female donor with multiple sclerosis, enrolled in a pregnancy study. Each CDR3 is given with its conserved first and last residue. D genes are given only for firm matches. Only part of the rows carry a size: once, few, many, or a class if the clone is expanded.

V	D	size	J	DNA	CDR3
TRBV5-1	NA	NA	TRBJ2-2	TGCGCCAGCAGCTTCCCGAGTTCGAACACCGGGGAGCTGTTTTTT	CASSFPSSNTGELFF
TRBV5-6	NA	NA	TRBJ2-1	TGTGCCAGCAGCTTGGGAGGTGCCACCTACAATGAGCAGTTCTTC	CASSLGGATYNEQFF
TRBV11-2	NA	NA	TRBJ2-7	TGTGCCAGCAGCCCCTCCCAGGGCCCCCGAAGGGACGAGCAGTACTTC	CASSPSQGPRRDEQYF
TRBV2	NA	NA	TRBJ1-5	TGTGCCAGCAGTGGGGAGGACAATCAGCCCCAGCATTTT	CASSGEDNQPQHF
TRBV5-6	TRBD1	NA	TRBJ1-6	TGTGCCAGCAGCTCAGGACAGGGGCGAGGTAATTCACCCCTCCACTTT	CASSSGQGRGNSPLHF
TRBV10-3	NA	NA	TRBJ1-1	TGTGCCATCAGGAGGATAGAGGAGAACACTGAAGCTTTCTTT	CAIRRIEENTEAFF
TRBV7-2	NA	NA	TRBJ1-1	TGTGCCAGCAGCTTTCTTCAGGTAGCGCAGACTGAAGCTTTCTTT	CASSFLQVAQTEAFF
TRBV6-6	NA	NA	TRBJ2-7	TGTGCCAGCAGTTCTAATACCTACGAGCAGTACTTC	CASSSNTYEQYF
TRBV5-3	NA	NA	TRBJ1-1	TGTGCCAGAAGCCGGGAGGAGGGCCTGTGGGAGACGAACACTGAAGCTTTCTTT	CARSREEGLWETNTEAFF
TRBV9	TRBD1	NA	TRBJ1-2	TGTGCCAGCAGCTCCCGACAGGGGATCTATGGCTACACCTTC	CASSSRQGIYGYTF
TRBV5-4	NA	NA	TRBJ1-2	TGTGCCAGCAGCTCGGGGGACGGCTACACCTTC	CASSSGDGYTF
TRBV4-1	TRBD2	NA	TRBJ2-5	TGCGCCAGCAGCCAAGGACTAGCAGTCGAGACCCAGTACTTC	CASSQGLAVETQYF
TRBV19	TRBD1	NA	TRBJ1-5	TGTGCCAGTAGTGAGGGGACAGGCACTCAGCCCCAGCATTTT	CASSEGTGTQPQHF
TRBV4-2	TRBD2	NA	TRBJ2-1	TGTGCCAGCAGCCTCCTTTCCAGCGGGGCACAGAGCTCCTACAATGAGCAGTTCTTC	CASSLLSSGAQSSYNEQFF
TRBV7-2	TRBD1	NA	TRBJ2-1	TGTGCCAGCAGCCCACAGGGGGCGGGGTACAATGAGCAGTTCTTC	CASSPQGAGYNEQFF
TRBV18	TRBD1	NA	TRBJ1-1	TGTGCCAGCTCATCCTGGACAGGGACTCAAACTGAAGCTTTCTTT	CASSSWTGTQTEAFF
TRBV30	TRBD1	NA	TRBJ1-6	TGTGCCTGGAGTGGCAAGGCCGTGGGGACAGGGGGCGCGATTAATTCACCCCTCCACTTT	CAWSGKAVGTGGAINSPLHF
TRBV5-8	TRBD1	NA	TRBJ1-5	TGTGCCAGCAGCCGTCGAGGGACAGGGCTCGGAAGCAATCAGCCCCAGCATTTT	CASSRRGTGLGSNQPQHF
TRBV5-4	NA	NA	TRBJ1-2	TGTGCCAGCAGCTTGATGGAGCGTTCTTCATACTATGGCTACACCTTC	CASSLMERSSYYGYTF
TRBV5-1	TRBD1	once	TRBJ1-1	TGCGCCAGCAGCTTGACGACAGGGGAGGCTGAAGCTTTCTTT	CASSLTTGEAEAFF
TRBV19	NA	NA	TRBJ2-1	TGTGCCAGTAGTATGCAGGGGTCCTACAATGAGCAGTTCTTC	CASSMQGSYNEQFF
TRBV11-2	NA	NA	TRBJ2-3	TGTGCCAGCAGACACCCTTACCCAGGGAGCACAGATACGCAGTATTTT	CASRHPYPGSTDTQYF
TRBV6-5	TRBD1	NA	TRBJ1-1	TGTGCCAGCAGTTACCCAGGGGGACAAACTGAAGCTTTCTTT	CASSYPGGQTEAFF
TRBV28	TRBD1	NA	TRBJ1-4	TGTGCCAGCAGTTCATACGCGACAGGGGGCGCCGGGTGGCTGTTTTTT	CASSSYATGGAGWLFF
TRBV5-1	TRBD1	NA	TRBJ1-4	TGCGCCAGCAGCTTGGAAGGGGGCCGGAATGAAAAACTGTTTTTT	CASSLEGGRNEKLFF
TRBV11-3	NA	NA	TRBJ2-7	TGTGCCAGCAGCGTTTTCAGGGGAATGGAGCAGTACTTC	CASSVFRGMEQYF
TRBV5-1	TRBD1	NA	TRBJ1-6	TGCGCCAGCAGCACCTGGACAGGGGATCCCTCCTATAATTCACCCCTCCACTTT	CASSTWTGDPSYNSPLHF
TRBV27	TRBD2	NA	TRBJ2-7	TGTGCCAGCAGTTCTTTACTAGCGGGTACCTACGAGCAGTACTTC	CASSSLLAGTYEQYF
TRBV19	TRBD1	NA	TRBJ1-2	TGTGCCAGTCGGCGACAGGGAGATAACTATGGCTACACCTTC	CASRRQGDNYGYTF
TRBV7-3	NA	once	TRBJ1-2	TGTGCCAGCAGCTTCCGGACACTCAACTATGGCTACACCTTC	CASSFRTLNYGYTF
TRBV5-1	NA	NA	TRBJ2-7	TGCGCCAGCAGCCTCTCCGGGGGTCCTCTCGAGCAGTACTTC	CASSLSGGPLEQYF
TRBV7-2	NA	NA	TRBJ1-2	TGTGCCAGCAGCCCCCCTGGACAGCGCTCCTATGGCTACACCTTC	CASSPPGQRSYGYTF
TRBV19	TRBD1	NA	TRBJ1-4	TGTGCCAGTAGTACAAGACAGGGGCTTGAAAAACTGTTTTTT	CASSTRQGLEKLFF
TRBV5-6	NA	NA	TRBJ2-1	TGTGCCAGCAGCCGCAGGTCCCCACCCCCCCAGTTCTTC	CASSRRSPPPQFF
TRBV19	NA	once	TRBJ2-1	TGTGCCAGTAGTCCGGGACGACCTAAAGCGGGTGAGCAGTTCTTC	CASSPGRPKAGEQFF
TRBV5-4	NA	NA	TRBJ2-7	TGTGCCAGCAGCCTGACAGGATACGAGCAGTACTTC	CASSLTGYEQYF
TRBV11-2	NA	once	TRBJ1-3	TGTGCCAGCAGCTTCGGGGGTACCTCTGGAAACACCATATATTTT	CASSFGGTSGNTIYF
TRBV2	NA	few	TRBJ1-1	TGTGCCAGTAGAGAGGGGTACGGGGGATACACTGAAGCTTTCTTT	CASREGYGGYTEAFF
TRBV2	NA	NA	TRBJ2-7	TGTGCCAGCAGTGAGGGGGCCAGGACCGAGCAGTACTTC	CASSEGARTEQYF
TRBV6-5	TRBD1	NA	TRBJ1-4	TGTGCCAGCAGTTACTCGGGGACAGGGCATGAAAAACTGTTTTTT	CASSYSGTGHEKLFF
TRBV5-4	NA	once	TRBJ1-2	TGTGCCAGCAGCTCGACCCAGGGTTACTATGGCTACACCTTC	CASSSTQGYYGYTF
TRBV7-6	TRBD2	NA	TRBJ2-2	TGTGCCAGCAGCCCCCGAGCGGGGGAAAACACCGGGGAGCTGTTTTTT	CASSPRAGENTGELFF